A single sample is the source of the 32 T cell receptor beta chains below, sequenced in a study of cytomegalovirus exposure and HLA in healthy donors (dated by TCRdb to the late 2010s). Receptors were amplified or captured by the immunoSEQ multiplex PCR assay. For the multiplex PCR, a mixture combining 60 forward primers for TCR Vbeta segments and 13 reverse primers for TCR Jbeta segments was used. The source is immuneACCESS, and TCRdb retained only in-frame sequences with V and J called. Part of the clones is not carried over; for the studies checked, unresolved V genes explain less than half of this, and the remainder is unexplained. The sample's table lists a count of roughly 60,000 clones. The top ten clones comprise around 3.6% of the sample. The sequencing input was PBMCs. The origin of the receptors is a young woman in good health and CMV-seronegative.

This chain connects TRBV7-2 to TRBJ1-2; D might be TRBD1 (6 bases). The CDR3 covers 13 residues. Germline assignment: CDR1 SGHTA and CDR2 FQGNSA. Trimming removed 5 bases from V and 2 bases from J, with 9 bases in between. For the CDR3, the DNA is TGTGCCAGCAGCCCGGACAGAAACTATGGCTACACCTTC. This encodes CASSPDRNYGYTF.

V usage is TRBV6-1 and J usage is TRBJ1-2; 9 bases agree with TRBD1. With V trimmed by 5 bases and J by 5 bases, 6 bases remained unmatched. Germline CDR1 is MNHNS and CDR2 is SASEGT. CDR3 length: 14 amino acids. CDR3 in amino acids: CASSLTGGGYGYTF. The CDR3 region has the DNA TGTGCCAGCAGTTTGACAGGGGGGGGGTATGGCTACACCTTC.

This chain joins TRBV5-1 and TRBJ2-1; D is perhaps TRBD1 (5 bases). There are 14 residues in the CDR3. The germline V gene encodes CDR1 SGHRS and CDR2 YFSETQ. Trimming pared 7 bases from V and 0 bases from J, leaving 11 bases between. CDR3 amino acids: CASRFRDSYNEQFF. Written as DNA, the CDR3 is TGCGCCAGCCGGTTCAGGGACTCCTACAATGAGCAGTTCTTC.

V and J are TRBV6-5 and TRBJ2-7; 8 bases are shared with TRBD1. This CDR3 has 14 residues. The germline CDR1 and CDR2 sequences are MNHEY and SVGAGI. With 6 bases clipped from V and 2 bases from J, the junction kept 6 bases outside the gene matches. CDR3 region: CASRSGQATYEQYF. CDR3 DNA: TGTGCCAGCAGATCGGGACAGGCAACCTACGAGCAGTACTTC.

The chain links TRBV2 to TRBJ2-5; 7 positions match TRBD2. There are 13 residues in the CDR3. Losses at the gene ends were 2 bases for V and 4 bases for J; bases not matched to a gene: 1. CDR1 SNHLY and CDR2 FYNNEI come from the germline V gene. The CDR3 region has the DNA TGTGCCAGCAGTGAATGGGAGGGAGAGACCCAGTACTTC. Its translation is CASSEWEGETQYF.

Here the CDR3 reads CASSQTSDRTPYGYTF. CDR3 DNA sequence: TGTGCCAGCAGCCAAACTTCGGACAGGACCCCCTATGGCTACACCTTC. The chain recombines TRBV4-2 with TRBJ1-2; 7 positions agree with TRBD1. V lost 2 bases and J lost 4; bases outside the gene matches: 10. The CDR3 sequence is 16 residues long. Germline CDR1 is LGHNA and CDR2 is YNFKEQ.

This rearrangement joins TRBV2 to TRBJ2-3; 10 bases are shared with TRBD2. This CDR3 is built from 13 residues. Trimming took 5 bases from V and 5 from J; bases not matched to a gene: 1. Looked up from germline, CDR1 is SNHLY and CDR2 is FYNNEI. DNA for the CDR3: TGTGCCAGCAGTCTAGCGGGAGAAGATACGCAGTATTTT. It is translated as CASSLAGEDTQYF.

V and J are TRBV9 and TRBJ2-3; tentatively, D is TRBD1 (6 bases). CDR1 SGDLS and CDR2 YYNGEE come from the germline V gene. CDR3 size: 17 residues. V was cut by 0 bases and J by 2 bases, with 16 bases left in between. CDR3 protein: CASSVVGAGAATDTQYF. The CDR3 region has the DNA TGTGCCAGCAGCGTAGTGGGGGCCGGGGCAGCCACAGATACGCAGTATTTT.

The gene calls are TRBV29-1 and TRBJ2-7, with 7 positions matching TRBD2. Germline loops: CDR1 SQVTM, CDR2 ANQGSEA. The CDR3 loop spans 14 amino acids. The V and J ends lost 1 base and 5 bases, in that order; junction bases with no gene match: 8. CDR3: CSVEVAGVGHEQYF. CDR3 DNA sequence: TGCAGCGTTGAAGTGGCGGGAGTGGGCCACGAGCAGTACTTC.

V is TRBV6-5 and J is TRBJ2-7, with 9 bases fitting TRBD2. The CDR3 has 15 amino acids. Germline-derived CDR1 and CDR2 are MNHEY and SVGAGI. V trimming: 0 bases; J trimming: 4 bases; junction bases outside the gene matches: 4. The CDR3 nucleotides read TGTGCCAGCAGTTACTCGGGTAGCGGGGGATACGAGCAGTACTTC. It translates to CASSYSGSGGYEQYF.

The gene calls are TRBV25-1 and TRBJ2-3; D is perhaps TRBD1 (6 bases). Trimming took 4 bases from V and 0 from J, leaving 20 bases between them. The CDR3 loop spans 18 amino acids. Germline CDR1 reads MGHDK; CDR2 reads SYGVNS. The CDR3 coding sequence is TGTGCCAGCAGTGTAAGACGACAGGAAACGAAGAGCACAGATACGCAGTATTTT. Its protein is CASSVRRQETKSTDTQYF. Supplemented by reference TRBV25-1 and TRBJ2-3, the full variable domain reads EADIYQTPRYLVIGTGKKITLECSQTMGHDKMYWYQQDPGMELHLIHYSYGVNSTEKGDLSSESTVSRIRTEHFPLTLESARPSHTSQYLCASSVRRQETKSTDTQYFGPGTRLTVL.

The V and J genes are TRBV5-4 and TRBJ1-1, with 7 positions matching TRBD1. The V gene end was trimmed by 2 bases and the J gene end by 1 base; junction bases not matched to a gene: 5. CDR3 size: 15 residues. Looked up from germline, CDR1 is SGHNT and CDR2 is YYREEE (reference sequence). The CDR3 spells CASSFRTGWNTEAFF. The CDR3 DNA is TGTGCCAGCAGCTTTCGGACAGGTTGGAACACTGAAGCTTTCTTT.

J is TRBJ2-5 and V is TRBV6-1; TRBD2 matches at 12 bases. The germline gives CDR1 MNHNS, CDR2 SASEGT. With V trimmed by 2 bases and J by 4 bases, 8 bases remained unmatched. This CDR3 has 17 residues. The CDR3 protein is CASSEFPSGRAAETQYF. The CDR3 nucleotides read TGTGCCAGCAGTGAATTTCCTAGCGGGAGGGCCGCAGAGACCCAGTACTTC.

V and J are TRBV13 and TRBJ2-1, with D maybe TRBD2 (6 bases). The CDR3 totals 15 residues. V lost 8 bases and J 2 bases, leaving 16 bases between the germline ends. Germline lookup yields CDR1 PRHDT and CDR2 FYEKMQ (reference sequence). The CDR3 is CASQRERGAYNEQFF. In DNA form, the CDR3 reads TGTGCCAGCCAACGGGAGCGAGGTGCCTACAATGAGCAGTTCTTC. Combining the CDR3 with reference TRBV13 and TRBJ2-1 gives the whole variable domain AAGVIQSPRHLIKEKRETATLKCYPIPRHDTVYWYQQGPGQDPQFLISFYEKMQSDKGSIPDRFSAQQFSDYHSELNMSSLELGDSALYFCASQRERGAYNEQFFGPGTRLTVL.

V gene TRBV4-1 combines with J gene TRBJ1-2, with a possible D match to TRBD1 (5 bases). Germline lookup yields CDR1 MGHRA and CDR2 YSYEKL. V was clipped by 3 bases and J by 4 bases, with 21 bases between them. This CDR3 comprises 17 residues. The CDR3 reads CASSQEGTGDLVYGYTF. As DNA, the CDR3 is TGCGCCAGCAGCCAGGAGGGGACGGGAGATTTGGTCTATGGCTACACCTTC.

The chain joins TRBV19 to TRBJ1-5; TRBD1 is a possible D gene (6 bases). V was pared by 5 bases and J by 7 bases, with 15 bases between. The CDR3 length is 14 residues. Germline CDR1 LNHDA, CDR2 SQIVND (reference sequence). The CDR3: CASSLGGGSQPQHF. The CDR3 DNA sequence: TGTGCCAGTAGTTTGGGAGGGGGGAGCCAGCCCCAGCATTTT.

The J gene is TRBJ1-2, the V gene TRBV4-1; 10 bases match TRBD1. This CDR3 has 19 amino acids. The germline gives CDR1 MGHRA, CDR2 YSYEKL. J was trimmed by 3 bases and V by 3 bases; bases with no gene match: 16. The CDR3 sequence is CASSHPFRDRGRSHYGYTF. The CDR3 coding sequence is TGCGCCAGCAGCCACCCCTTCCGGGACAGGGGCCGCTCCCACTATGGCTACACCTTC.

The chain carries TRBV18 and TRBJ2-1, with 12 bases fitting TRBD2. Unmatched junction bases numbered 4, after V lost 3 bases and J lost 7 bases. This CDR3 is 15 amino acids long. The germline V gene has CDR1 KGHSH and CDR2 LQKENI. CDR3 bases: TGTGCCAGCTCACCCGACACTAGCGGGGGGAATGAGCAGTTCTTC. It yields the protein CASSPDTSGGNEQFF. Full variable domain (remainder filled in from reference TRBV18 and TRBJ2-1): NAGVMQNPRHLVRRRGQEARLRCSPMKGHSHVYWYRQLPEEGLKFMVYLQKENIIDESGMPKERFSAEFPKEGPSILRIQQVVRGDSAAYFCASSPDTSGGNEQFFGPGTRLTVL.

The chain carries TRBV18 and TRBJ2-2, with 7 bases fitting TRBD1. Trimming took 7 bases from V and 0 from J; bases not matched to a gene: 5. The CDR3 contains 15 residues. The V gene's germline CDR1 is KGHSH and CDR2 LQKENI. The CDR3 sequence is CASCTGTANTGELFF. For the CDR3, the DNA is TGTGCCAGCTGTACCGGGACAGCGAACACCGGGGAGCTGTTTTTT.

The chain has TRBV25-1 and TRBJ2-5; 7 nucleotides line up with TRBD2. The J segment lost 4 bases and the V segment lost 5 bases, leaving 7 bases of the junction unmatched. Germline V gene lookup returns CDR1 MGHDK and CDR2 SYGVNS. The CDR3 has 14 residues. The CDR3 is CASSQGLSRETQYF. The CDR3 nucleotides are TGTGCCAGCAGTCAGGGACTAAGTCGAGAGACCCAGTACTTC.

The chain links TRBV4-1 to TRBJ1-2; 7 bases are a match to TRBD1. The V segment lost 0 bases and the J segment 6 bases; nucleotides outside the gene matches: 1. This CDR3 region has 13 residues. Germline V lookup: CDR1 MGHRA, CDR2 YSYEKL. The CDR3 nucleotides are TGCGCCAGCAGCCAAGACAGGGGGGATGGCTACACCTTC. The encoded protein is CASSQDRGDGYTF.

V and J are TRBV6-5 and TRBJ2-7; 8 bases line up with TRBD2. CDR1 MNHEY and CDR2 SVGAGI come from the germline V gene. The CDR3 contains 15 residues. V was pared by 6 bases and J by 2 bases, with 9 bases of the junction left unmatched. The CDR3 sequence: CASSTGGPTAYEQYF. CDR3 bases: TGTGCCAGCAGCACGGGAGGGCCAACCGCCTACGAGCAGTACTTC.

J is TRBJ1-2 and V is TRBV4-2; 7 bases are shared with TRBD1. CDR1 and CDR2 (germline): LGHNA, YNFKEQ. CDR3 length: 14 residues. After removal of 6 bases from V and 8 bases from J, the junction contained 12 bases not matched to a gene. Written as DNA, the CDR3 is TGTGCCAGCAGTTCCACAGGGGACCGGGGGGGCTACACCTTC. It translates to CASSSTGDRGGYTF.

This chain's CDR3 is CASKWGRGRDEKLFF. The DNA of the CDR3 is TGTGCCAGCAAGTGGGGCAGGGGAAGAGATGAAAAACTGTTTTTT. This chain joins TRBV2 and TRBJ1-4; D is perhaps TRBD1 (6 bases). V lost 7 bases to trimming and J lost 6 bases, with 18 bases between them. The germline V gene encodes CDR1 SNHLY and CDR2 FYNNEI. The CDR3 length is 15 residues.

The chain carries TRBV6-5 and TRBJ1-5, with D possibly TRBD1 on 5 matching bases. The V and J ends lost 5 bases and 4 bases respectively, with 12 bases between them. This CDR3 is built from 14 residues. Germline V lookup: CDR1 MNHEY, CDR2 SVGAGI. This CDR3 is CASSPRDGNQPQHF. CDR3 DNA: TGTGCCAGCAGTCCGCGGGACGGTAATCAGCCCCAGCATTTT.

Written as DNA, the CDR3 is TGTGCCAGCAGCGTAGACAGCGGGGGCTACACAGATACGCAGTATTTT. Amino acids: CASSVDSGGYTDTQYF. The genes are TRBV9 and TRBJ2-3, with 8 bases matching TRBD2. V trimming: 0 bases; J trimming: 2 bases; junction bases outside the gene matches: 5. CDR3 size: 16 residues. Looked up from germline, CDR1 is SGDLS and CDR2 is YYNGEE.

V gene TRBV27 combines with J gene TRBJ1-2; 8 bases fit TRBD1. CDR1 and CDR2 (germline): MNHEY, SMNVEV (reference sequence). The V segment lost 5 bases and the J segment 4 bases; nucleotides outside the gene matches: 15. The length of the CDR3 is 17 residues. The CDR3: CASSLTGGSLSFYGYTF. The CDR3 DNA sequence: TGTGCCAGCAGTCTAACAGGGGGTAGTCTGAGTTTCTATGGCTACACCTTC.

The rearrangement links TRBV4-1 to TRBJ1-4, with 7 bases identical to TRBD1. The V and J ends lost 0 bases and 8 bases, in that order; junction bases with no gene match: 6. This CDR3 has 15 amino acids. Germline lookup yields CDR1 MGHRA and CDR2 YSYEKL. The chain's CDR3 is CASSQEGRRGEKLFF. CDR3 DNA sequence: TGCGCCAGCAGCCAAGAAGGTCGCAGGGGGGAAAAACTGTTTTTT.

The chain carries TRBV27 and TRBJ1-2; a possible D gene is TRBD1 (6 bases). This CDR3 is 12 amino acids long. The V end lost 5 bases, the J end lost 7 bases, and 11 bases lay between the germline ends. Germline values: CDR1 MNHEY, CDR2 SMNVEV (reference sequence). In DNA, the CDR3 is TGTGCCAGCAGTACAAACAGGGCTGGCTACACCTTC. It is translated as CASSTNRAGYTF.

The V and J genes are TRBV11-3 and TRBJ1-3, with D possibly TRBD1 on 6 matching bases. CDR1 and CDR2 (germline): SGHNT, YENEEA. Deletions cut 5 bases from V and 3 bases from J, with 17 bases between. This CDR3 has 16 amino acids. This CDR3 reads CASSPGGGHRGNTIYF. The DNA of the CDR3 is TGTGCCAGCAGCCCGGGGGGCGGACACCGTGGAAACACCATATATTTT.

This chain connects TRBV15 to TRBJ2-1; maybe TRBD1 (6 bases). Trimming took off 3 bases at V and 12 bases at J, with 21 bases between the two ends. Per germline, CDR1 LNHNV and CDR2 YYDKDF (reference sequence). CDR3 length: 15 residues. This chain's CDR3 is CATSRPGETLRGQFF. The CDR3 nucleotides read TGTGCCACCAGCAGGCCCGGAGAGACCCTCAGGGGGCAGTTCTTC.

The CDR3 loop is CSANPGGGYTF. CDR3 nucleotide sequence: TGCAGTGCTAACCCAGGGGGTGGCTACACCTTC. The chain couples TRBV20-1 to TRBJ1-2, with 7 positions matching TRBD1. This CDR3 comprises 11 residues. Germline CDR1 DFQATT, CDR2 SNEGSKA (reference sequence). The V segment lost 4 bases and the J segment 7 bases; nucleotides outside the gene matches: 3.